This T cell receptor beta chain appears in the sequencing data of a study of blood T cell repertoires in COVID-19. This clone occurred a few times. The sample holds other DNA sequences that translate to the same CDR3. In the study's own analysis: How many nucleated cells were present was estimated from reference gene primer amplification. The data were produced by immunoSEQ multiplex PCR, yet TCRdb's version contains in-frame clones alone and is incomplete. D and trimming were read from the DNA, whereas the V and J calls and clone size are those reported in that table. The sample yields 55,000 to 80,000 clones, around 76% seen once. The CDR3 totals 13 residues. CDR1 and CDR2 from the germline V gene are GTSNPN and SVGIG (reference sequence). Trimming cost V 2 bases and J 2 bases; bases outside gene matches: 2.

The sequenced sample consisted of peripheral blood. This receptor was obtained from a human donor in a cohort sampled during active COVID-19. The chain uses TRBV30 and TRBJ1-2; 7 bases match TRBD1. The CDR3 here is CAWSPQGNYGYTF. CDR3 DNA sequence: TGTGCCTGGAGTCCACAGGGGAACTATGGCTACACCTTC.